These T cell receptor beta chains were read from a single sample in a study of blood T cell repertoires in COVID-19. Clones were sequenced by immunoSEQ multiplex PCR, and TCRdb holds only the in-frame ones, with some missing. The sample has 75,000 to 80,000 clones, around nine tenths seen once. Sequenced input: peripheral blood. These receptors all come from a human donor in a cohort sampled during active COVID-19. The conserved cysteine and the conserved F or W are not part of the CDR3 here. A D gene is named only where the DNA matches it firmly.

>TRBV28|.
ASKILGADHSYEQY
>TRBV5-1|TRBD1
ASSSLISSGLQGADTQY
>TRBV28|TRBD1
ASISGWRFKQGQSRQETQY
>TRBV30|TRBD2
AWSVRTGGSDEQF
>TRBV5-4|TRBD2
ASESGTSGGAFYNEQF
>TRBV10-3|.
AIKESGVRGFGNTIY
>TRBV7-2|TRBD2
ASSLSFGGGGYTGELF
>TRBV4-2|TRBD2
ASSLGASGGRTDTQY
>TRBV28|TRBD1
ASSPPRTGLENEQY
>TRBV5-6|.
ASSLFLDSPLH
>TRBV7-2|TRBD1
ASNRDRGPNEQF
>TRBV15|TRBD1
ATSPRTGAHSPLH
>TRBV28|TRBD2
ASTPPLEAGYSYEQY
>TRBV13|TRBD1
ASSGGQGAYLYEQY
>TRBV19|.
ASSIGGNLNTEAF
>TRBV5-5|TRBD1
ASSPEPDQGAEQF
>TRBV18|.
ASSPPVGSISGNTIY
>TRBV4-1|.
ASSLEQGTQPQH
>TRBV19|TRBD1
ASRQQGGREKLF
>TRBV5-6|TRBD1
ASSSGQGTYNEQF